The 28 T cell receptor beta chains presented below share a single source sample, sequenced in a study of shared clonotypes between healthy human individuals. Sequencing was performed with immunoSEQ multiplex PCR; in TCRdb, only in-frame clones are kept and a portion is missing. The table includes more than 2,000,000 clones, approximately 95% detected once. The sequencing sample was made of naive CD4+ T cells from PBMCs. The subset: CD45RA+ positively selected. The receptors were sampled from a man younger than 35 in good health. Some clones in this sample may be carry-over from other donors' samples.

The rearrangement links TRBV7-6 to TRBJ2-1; no definite D call. V was shortened by 1 base and J by 9 bases, with 10 bases between the two germline ends. CDR1 is SGHVS, CDR2 FNYEAQ, per germline. The CDR3 length is 13 residues. In nucleotides, the CDR3 is TGTGCCAGCAGCTTAGTTAGTGTTCCTGAGCAGTTCTTC. Translation gives CASSLVSVPEQFF.

Note on this clone: Other DNA sequences within the sample encode an identical CDR3. The chain employs TRBV9 and TRBJ1-1; no definite D call. The V end was cut by 0 bases, the J end by 5 bases, with 8 bases between. The CDR3 sequence is 13 residues long. Per germline, CDR1 SGDLS and CDR2 YYNGEE. Here the CDR3 DNA reads TGTGCCAGCAGCGTAGGGCGAAGGACTGAAGCTTTCTTT. Its translation: CASSVGRRTEAFF.

This clone was counted once. The chain joins TRBV19 to TRBJ2-7, with D maybe TRBD2 (6 bases). The CDR3 sequence is 14 residues long. V was trimmed by 6 bases and J by 0 bases, leaving 12 bases between them. Germline V gives CDR1 LNHDA, CDR2 SQIVND (reference sequence). The CDR3 bases are TGTGCCAGTAGGGAGGGACCAGCCTCCTACGAGCAGTACTTC. It specifies CASREGPASYEQYF.

The chain uses TRBV9 and TRBJ2-7; TRBD2 matches at 10 bases. Germline loops: CDR1 SGDLS, CDR2 YYNGEE. CDR3 length equals 15 residues. The V segment lost 3 bases and the J segment 2 bases; nucleotides outside the gene matches: 5. In DNA, the CDR3 is TGTGCCAGCAGCGGAGGGACTAGCGCCGCCTACGAGCAGTACTTC. It is translated as CASSGGTSAAYEQYF.

V is TRBV19 and J is TRBJ2-7, with D unresolved. The CDR3 sequence is 13 residues long. Germline V gives CDR1 LNHDA, CDR2 SQIVND (reference sequence). V was cut by 5 bases and J by 8 bases, with 16 bases left in between. The CDR3 here is CASSDLIGRKQYF. The CDR3 coding sequence is TGTGCCAGTAGTGACCTTATAGGTCGGAAGCAGTACTTC.

This clone was found once. The rearrangement uses TRBV6-1 and TRBJ2-7; 7 nucleotides match TRBD1. Germline loops: CDR1 MNHNS, CDR2 SASEGT. The CDR3 totals 13 residues. Trimming cost V 5 bases and J 4 bases; bases outside gene matches: 5. The CDR3 DNA is TGTGCCAGCAGTTGGACAGGCGCTTACGAGCAGTACTTC. Translation gives CASSWTGAYEQYF.

Only one count was recorded for this clone. The chain is built from TRBV11-2 and TRBJ2-7; 9 bases map to TRBD2. This CDR3 contains 17 residues. Germline assignment: CDR1 SGHAT and CDR2 FQNNGV. Losses at the gene ends were 1 base for V and 5 bases for J; bases not matched to a gene: 12. The CDR3 region is CASSLGAWREGPNEQYF. In nucleotides, the CDR3 is TGTGCCAGCAGCTTAGGGGCTTGGCGGGAGGGCCCGAACGAGCAGTACTTC.

The chain combines TRBV6-5 with TRBJ2-5; D may be TRBD1 (5 bases). The J call is uncertain, as TRBJ2-7 better fits the DNA end. CDR3 length equals 15 residues. In germline, CDR1 is MNHEY, CDR2 SVGAGI. The CDR3 sequence is CASSYGRGSSYEQYF. Here the CDR3 DNA reads TGTGCCAGCAGTTACGGAAGGGGCAGTTCCTACGAGCAGTACTTC.

CDR3 nucleotide sequence: TGTGCCAGCAGCTCAGCGTTCCAAGAGACCCAGTACTTC. Residues: CASSSAFQETQYF. This chain connects TRBV11-2 to TRBJ2-5; D gene unclear. Trimming took 4 bases from V and 1 from J, leaving 7 bases between them. This CDR3 comprises 13 residues. Per the germline V gene, CDR1 is SGHAT and CDR2 is FQNNGV. The full variable domain, completed using reference TRBV11-2 and TRBJ2-5, is EAGVAQSPRYKIIEKRQSVAFWCNPISGHATLYWYQQILGQGPKLLIQFQNNGVVDDSQLPKDRFSAERLKGVDSTLKIQPAKLEDSAVYLCASSSAFQETQYFGPGTRLLVL.

The chain links TRBV5-8 to TRBJ2-1; D uncertain. Trimming stripped 4 bases from V and 8 bases from J, with 7 bases between. The CDR3 loop spans 11 amino acids. Germline CDR1 reads SGHTS; CDR2 reads YDEGEE. The CDR3 is CASSRNHEQFF. Written as DNA, the CDR3 is TGTGCCAGCAGCCGTAACCATGAGCAGTTCTTC. The full variable domain, completed using reference TRBV5-8 and TRBJ2-1, is EAGVTQSPTHLIKTRGQQATLRCSPISGHTSVYWYQQALGLGLQFLLWYDEGEERNRGNFPPRFSGRQFPNYSSELNVNALELEDSALYLCASSRNHEQFFGPGTRLTVL.

The rearrangement links TRBV5-4 to TRBJ2-5, with 9 nucleotides matching TRBD1. The length of the CDR3 is 14 residues. Germline CDR1 reads SGHNT; CDR2 reads YYREEE (reference sequence). V lost 4 bases and J lost 2; bases outside the gene matches: 3. In DNA form, the CDR3 reads TGTGCCAGCAGCGGGGGGACAGGGCAAGAGACCCAGTACTTC. Translated, it gives CASSGGTGQETQYF.

The count of this clone is one. Other nucleotide sequences from this sample produce the same CDR3. V is TRBV5-1 and J is TRBJ2-2; D is unclear. V was pared by 1 base and J by 2 bases, with 6 bases between. CDR1 and CDR2 (germline): SGHRS, YFSETQ. This CDR3 comprises 14 residues. The CDR3 DNA reads TGCGCCAGCAGCTTGACAGACAACACCGGGGAGCTGTTTTTT. Amino acid sequence: CASSLTDNTGELFF.

CDR3 DNA sequence: TGCGCCAGCAACCCCGGGACTAGCGGATACAATGAGCAGTTCTTC. Translation gives CASNPGTSGYNEQFF. This chain connects TRBV10-1 to TRBJ2-1, with 11 bases fitting TRBD2. The CDR3 spans 15 residues. Germline CDR1 is WNHNN and CDR2 is SYGVQD (reference sequence). V lost 7 bases and J lost 4; bases outside the gene matches: 6.

Points on this clone: Other DNA sequences in this sample translate to the same CDR3. This sequence joins TRBV27 and TRBJ1-2; 8 bases map to TRBD1. Germline V gives CDR1 MNHEY, CDR2 SMNVEV (reference sequence). V trimming: 5 bases; J trimming: 8 bases; junction bases outside the gene matches: 7. The CDR3 is 13 residues long. CDR3 in amino acids: CASSQRQGRGYTF. The CDR3 coding sequence is TGTGCCAGCAGTCAGCGACAGGGGAGAGGCTACACCTTC.

This clone was seen just once. The chain employs TRBV18 and TRBJ2-7; the D is unclear. CDR1 and CDR2 from the germline V gene are KGHSH and LQKENI. V dropped 1 base and J dropped 3 bases, with 16 bases sitting between them. CDR3 length equals 16 residues. The CDR3 protein is CASSPQWIGTDYEQYF. CDR3 in DNA: TGTGCCAGCTCACCACAGTGGATAGGAACCGACTACGAGCAGTACTTC.

The chain is built from TRBV15 and TRBJ2-1; D might be TRBD1 (5 bases). The CDR3 is made up of 13 amino acids. Per germline, CDR1 LNHNV and CDR2 YYDKDF (reference sequence). The V end was cut by 2 bases, the J end by 11 bases, with 13 bases between. Here the CDR3 reads CATSRLLGAKQFF. DNA for the CDR3: TGTGCCACCAGCAGACTTTTAGGGGCTAAGCAGTTCTTC.

The sample holds one count of this clone. Different DNA sequences within this sample yield the same CDR3. The chain uses TRBV18 and TRBJ2-6; D unclear. The germline gives CDR1 KGHSH, CDR2 LQKENI. Trimming pared 3 bases from V and 0 bases from J, leaving 3 bases between. The CDR3 contains 14 residues. CDR3: CASSPRSGANVLTF. CDR3 in DNA: TGTGCCAGCTCACCTCGCTCTGGGGCCAACGTCCTGACTTTC. Looking up the rest from reference TRBV18 and TRBJ2-6 gives the full variable domain: NAGVMQNPRHLVRRRGQEARLRCSPMKGHSHVYWYRQLPEEGLKFMVYLQKENIIDESGMPKERFSAEFPKEGPSILRIQQVVRGDSAAYFCASSPRSGANVLTFGAGSRLTVL.

The chain is built from TRBV10-1 and TRBJ2-1, with TRBD2 matching 7 bases. The V segment lost 0 bases and the J segment 8 bases; nucleotides outside the gene matches: 7. The CDR3 is made up of 15 amino acids. Germline V gene lookup returns CDR1 WNHNN and CDR2 SYGVQD (reference sequence). The CDR3 bases are TGCGCCAGCAGTGAGTCGACGGGCACTAGCGATGAGCAGTTCTTC. Protein sequence: CASSESTGTSDEQFF.

Notes on this clone: The sample contains more than one DNA sequence encoding this CDR3. This chain joins TRBV5-4 and TRBJ2-1, with 7 bases identical to TRBD1. From germline, CDR1 is SGHNT and CDR2 YYREEE (reference sequence). V dropped 2 bases and J dropped 0; count of bases not matched to a gene: 5. CDR3 length: 16 residues. This CDR3 is CASSLGGPSSYNEQFF. The CDR3 DNA follows: TGTGCCAGCAGCTTAGGGGGCCCGAGCTCCTACAATGAGCAGTTCTTC.

A remark on this clone: A junction end diverges from the germline sequence, so it may reflect a read error. The gene calls are TRBV5-6 and TRBJ2-2; 8 bases line up with TRBD1. The germline V gene encodes CDR1 SGHDT and CDR2 YYEEEE. This CDR3 spans 16 amino acids. The CDR3 coding sequence is TGTGCCAGCAGCCACCGGACAGGGCCTAAAACCCGGGGAGCTGTTTTT. It encodes CASSHRTGPKTRGAVF.

The chain joins TRBV7-3 to TRBJ2-3; 8 bases line up with TRBD2. V dropped 2 bases and J dropped 0; count of bases not matched to a gene: 19. This CDR3 has 21 amino acids. Germline lookup yields CDR1 SGHTA and CDR2 FQGTGA. The CDR3, as DNA: TGTGCCAGCAGCTTATTACCTAGCGGGCCCAAGTGGCCCCTAAGCACAGATACGCAGTATTTT. Its protein is CASSLLPSGPKWPLSTDTQYF.

The rearrangement uses TRBV27 and TRBJ2-3; D unclear. CDR3 size: 13 residues. The V end was cut by 5 bases, the J end by 4 bases, with 10 bases between. CDR1 and CDR2 from the germline V gene are MNHEY and SMNVEV (reference sequence). CDR3 nucleotides: TGTGCCAGCAGTCCCACCTGGGCAGATACGCAGTATTTT. Residues: CASSPTWADTQYF.

The gene calls are TRBV28 and TRBJ2-5; TRBD2 matches at 7 bases. Trimming took 4 bases from V and 2 from J; bases not matched to a gene: 10. CDR1 is MDHEN, CDR2 SYDVKM, per germline. The CDR3 loop spans 16 amino acids. The CDR3 DNA sequence: TGTGCCAGCAGTTCCCGCCCCACTAGCGAACAAGAGACCCAGTACTTC. Protein sequence: CASSSRPTSEQETQYF. Complete variable domain (other parts from reference TRBV28 and TRBJ2-5): DVKVTQSSRYLVKRTGEKVFLECVQDMDHENMFWYRQDPGLGLRLIYFSYDVKMKEKGDIPEGYSVSREKKERFSLILESASTNQTSMYLCASSSRPTSEQETQYFGPGTRLLVL.

The V call is TRBV27, the J call TRBJ2-1; D may be TRBD1 (6 bases). From germline, CDR1 is MNHEY and CDR2 SMNVEV (reference sequence). CDR3 length: 14 residues. V was trimmed by 6 bases and J by 3 bases, leaving 12 bases between them. As DNA, the CDR3 is TGTGCCAGCAGCGGACAGAGGAGCTACAATGAGCAGTTCTTC. This gives the protein CASSGQRSYNEQFF.

Written as DNA, the CDR3 is TGTGCCAGCTCACCATTTGACAGGGGGGATTCACCCCTCCACTTT. This sequence encodes CASSPFDRGDSPLHF. The rearrangement uses TRBV18 and TRBJ1-6; 9 nucleotides agree with TRBD1. Trimming took 2 bases from V and 8 from J; bases not matched to a gene: 4. This CDR3 spans 15 amino acids. Germline-derived CDR1 and CDR2 are KGHSH and LQKENI.

This chain connects TRBV5-4 to TRBJ2-7, with 10 bases identical to TRBD1. Per germline, CDR1 SGHNT and CDR2 YYREEE (reference sequence). V lost 7 bases to trimming and J lost 3 bases; unmatched junction nucleotides: 10. CDR3 length equals 15 residues. CDR3 DNA sequence: TGTGCCAGCTCATCCTATCGGACAGGGGGCTACGAGCAGTACTTC. Protein sequence: CASSSYRTGGYEQYF. The variable domain in full, with the rest retrieved from reference TRBV5-4 and TRBJ2-7, is ETGVTQSPTHLIKTRGQQVTLRCSSQSGHNTVSWYQQALGQGPQFIFQYYREEENGRGNFPPRFSGLQFPNYSSELNVNALELDDSALYLCASSSYRTGGYEQYFGPGTRLTVT.

V is TRBV6-5 and J is TRBJ2-7, with 8 bases fitting TRBD2. The trim removed 7 bases at V and 2 bases at J, leaving 7 bases unmatched. Germline V gene data show CDR1 as MNHEY and CDR2 as SVGAGI. The CDR3 runs to 14 residues. The CDR3 protein is CASTPGGRPYEQYF. The DNA of the CDR3 is TGTGCCAGCACCCCCGGCGGGAGGCCCTACGAGCAGTACTTC.

This clone was observed once. CDR3 region: CASSQNPGDGYTF. As DNA, the CDR3 is TGTGCCAGCAGTCAAAATCCGGGGGATGGCTACACCTTC. The chain carries TRBV14 and TRBJ1-2; D is possibly TRBD1 (5 bases). The V gene's germline CDR1 is SGHDN and CDR2 FVKESK. The CDR3 extends over 13 amino acids. V was trimmed by 6 bases and J by 6 bases, leaving 14 bases between them. The entire variable domain, with the rest obtained from reference TRBV14 and TRBJ1-2, is as follows: EAGVTQFPSHSVIEKGQTVTLRCDPISGHDNLYWYRRVMGKEIKFLLHFVKESKQDESGMPNNRFLAERTGGTYSTLKVQPAELEDSGVYFCASSQNPGDGYTFGSGTRLTVV.